Below, 12 T cell receptor beta chains from the same sample are listed, as sequenced in a study of blood T cell repertoires in COVID-19. The method was immunoSEQ multiplex PCR; TCRdb's version includes in-frame clones alone and lacks a portion of them. The table has about 74,000 clones, approximately 90% seen once. The sequenced sample was peripheral blood. All receptors come from a woman aged 55-69 years with active COVID-19.

This sequence joins TRBV14 and TRBJ1-1, with D tentatively TRBD1 (5 bases). V shed 0 bases and J shed 1 base, with 21 bases lying between them. CDR1 is SGHDN and CDR2 is FVKESK in the germline V gene. The CDR3 consists of 19 residues. The CDR3 reads CASSQESRAVVEWNTEAFF. In DNA form, the CDR3 reads TGTGCCAGCAGCCAAGAAAGCAGGGCGGTGGTCGAATGGAACACTGAAGCTTTCTTT.

This chain joins TRBV4-2 and TRBJ2-7; 8 nucleotides match TRBD1. The J segment lost 0 bases and the V segment lost 3 bases, leaving 4 bases of the junction unmatched. CDR3 length: 15 residues. CDR1 is LGHNA, CDR2 YNFKEQ, per germline. CDR3 residues: CASSHGTGASYEQYF. The CDR3 DNA reads as TGTGCCAGCAGCCACGGGACAGGCGCCTCCTACGAGCAGTACTTC.

The sample holds a few counts of this clone. The V call is TRBV19, the J call TRBJ2-2; D gene unclear. Germline loops: CDR1 LNHDA, CDR2 SQIVND (reference sequence). Trimming left V 1 base short and J 1 base short, with 7 bases between. The CDR3 contains 15 residues. The CDR3 spells CASSIVDWNTGELFF. Written as DNA, the CDR3 is TGTGCCAGTAGTATAGTAGACTGGAACACCGGGGAGCTGTTTTTT. Looking up the rest from reference TRBV19 and TRBJ2-2 gives the full variable domain: DGGITQSPKYLFRKEGQNVTLSCEQNLNHDAMYWYRQDPGQGLRLIYYSQIVNDFQKGDIAEGYSVSREKKESFPLTVTSAQKNPTAFYLCASSIVDWNTGELFFGEGSRLTVL.

V and J are TRBV2 and TRBJ2-7; TRBD1 aligns across 7 bases. The CDR3 loop spans 12 amino acids. J gave up 7 bases and V 4 bases, and 4 bases lay outside the gene matches. Per the germline V gene, CDR1 is SNHLY and CDR2 is FYNNEI. The CDR3 DNA follows: TGTGCCAGCAGTGGGACAGGAGGAGAGCAGTACTTC. It yields the protein CASSGTGGEQYF.

The chain employs TRBV19 and TRBJ2-7, with D possibly matching TRBD2 (6 bases). Per the germline V gene, CDR1 is LNHDA and CDR2 is SQIVND (reference sequence). The CDR3 is 14 residues long. The V end lost 6 bases, the J end lost 1 base, and 13 bases lay between the germline ends. In DNA, the CDR3 is TGTGCCAGTAGCCCGGCTAGCGAATCCTACGAGCAGTACTTC. This gives the protein CASSPASESYEQYF.

In this sample, this clone turned up once. The rearrangement joins TRBV5-1 to TRBJ2-7; 8 bases fit TRBD1. CDR3 length: 12 amino acids. V was clipped by 4 bases and J by 5 bases; unmatched bases: 2. Per the germline V gene, CDR1 is SGHRS and CDR2 is YFSETQ. The CDR3 loop reads CASSRTGNEQYF. CDR3 DNA: TGCGCCAGCAGCCGGACAGGGAACGAGCAGTACTTC.

The genes are TRBV18 and TRBJ2-7; 13 nucleotides agree with TRBD2. This CDR3 has 16 residues. Germline CDR1 reads KGHSH; CDR2 reads LQKENI. After removal of 2 bases from V and 7 bases from J, the junction contained 8 bases not matched to a gene. CDR3 bases: TGTGCCAGCTCACCAGGAGTGGGGACTAGCGGGAAGGAGCAGTACTTC. It codes for CASSPGVGTSGKEQYF.

J is TRBJ2-3 and V is TRBV28; a weak D match, TRBD1 (5 bases). V gave up 8 bases and J gave up 2 bases, with 17 bases separating them. Germline CDR1 reads MDHEN; CDR2 reads SYDVKM. The CDR3 totals 15 residues. CDR3 sequence: CASGPRSRDTDTQYF. CDR3 DNA: TGTGCCAGCGGCCCCCGGAGCAGGGACACAGATACGCAGTATTTT.

This chain uses TRBV15 with TRBJ2-5; the D gene is possibly TRBD1 (6 bases). There are 15 residues in the CDR3. Between the trimmed V and J ends, which lost 5 bases and 5 bases, there was a span of 18 bases. CDR1 is LNHNV, CDR2 YYDKDF, per germline (reference sequence). CDR3 nucleotides: TGTGCCACCAGCCCTCCCCCAGGGGTGGTGGAGACCCAGTACTTC. This encodes CATSPPPGVVETQYF.

The chain carries TRBV6-5 and TRBJ2-2; the match to TRBD2 covers 11 bases. The junction had 3 bases not matched to a gene; V was cut back by 4 bases and J by 2 bases. Germline V gene data show CDR1 as MNHEY and CDR2 as SVGAGI. The CDR3 spans 16 residues. The CDR3 coding sequence is TGTGCCAGCAGTTCACTAGCGGGAGACAACACCGGGGAGCTGTTTTTT. The encoded protein is CASSSLAGDNTGELFF.

The genes are TRBV11-2 and TRBJ2-7, with 8 bases identical to TRBD1. Per the germline V gene, CDR1 is SGHAT and CDR2 is FQNNGV. V was clipped by 5 bases and J by 3 bases; unmatched bases: 18. The CDR3 has 18 residues. The CDR3 nucleotides read TGTGCCAGCAGCACAAACTCCGGGACAGGCGCTGGAAACTACGAGCAGTACTTC. Amino acids: CASSTNSGTGAGNYEQYF.

The chain couples TRBV5-4 to TRBJ1-1; TRBD1 might be the D (6 bases). Germline V lookup: CDR1 SGHNT, CDR2 YYREEE (reference sequence). CDR3 size: 14 residues. Trimming removed 0 bases from V and 7 bases from J, with 13 bases in between. The CDR3 spells CASSLEQGMLEAFF. The CDR3 DNA follows: TGTGCCAGCAGCTTGGAACAGGGAATGCTTGAAGCTTTCTTT.